Below, one TCR beta chain is given with its context. Its specificity is unknown. This CDR3 region has 15 residues. CDR1 SNHLY and CDR2 FYNNEI come from the germline V gene. The V segment lost 8 bases and the J segment 2 bases; nucleotides outside the gene matches: 5. MiXCR, run by TCRdb on the 5' RACE reads, gives a single entry per CDR3 protein. The sample includes 200,000 or so distinct CDR3 sequences, 9.5% to 10% of them seen just once. The sample belongs to a study of T-cell memory formation after mild COVID-19. Study overall: Most TCR clusters belonged to a single donor. Findings and limits, study-wide: Day 15 to 85 contracting clones showed balanced CD4/CD8; day 15 to 37 expanders favored CD4+.

This clonotype was obtained from a man younger than 30 who had mild COVID-19 (a few samples of this study predate the infection). Cell type and time point are not known. The V and J genes are TRBV2 and TRBJ2-3; 12 bases agree with TRBD1. Sequencing was done on a sample of PBMCs or a T cell subset sorted from them (not recorded which). The CDR3, as DNA: TGTGCCAGCTGGGACAGGGGGCAATACACAGATACGCAGTATTTT. Protein product: CASWDRGQYTDTQYF.